These 27 T cell receptor beta chains were all obtained from the same sample, sequenced in a study of cytomegalovirus exposure and HLA in healthy donors. TCRdb keeps only in-frame clones here, not all; method: immunoSEQ multiplex PCR. Found here are over 110,000 clones, 85% to 90% of them singletons; the top ten hold approximately 8.7%. The sample taken for sequencing was PBMCs. Every receptor here comes from a man aged 18 to 35 in good health and CMV-seropositive.

V and J are TRBV5-1 and TRBJ1-1; 7 positions agree with TRBD1. Germline-derived CDR1 and CDR2 are SGHRS and YFSETQ. V gave up 4 bases and J gave up 4 bases; unmatched junction bases: 4. CDR3 length: 13 amino acids. The CDR3 protein is CASSPPGGTEAFF. CDR3 nucleotides: TGCGCCAGCAGCCCTCCAGGGGGCACTGAAGCTTTCTTT.

J is TRBJ2-5 and V is TRBV11-2; no reliable D call. V was shortened by 3 bases and J by 1 base, with 6 bases between the two germline ends. Germline V gene sequence: CDR1 SGHAT, CDR2 FQNNGV. This CDR3 region has 13 residues. CDR3: CASSLVSQETQYF. The CDR3 DNA reads as TGTGCCAGCAGCTTGGTTAGCCAAGAGACCCAGTACTTC.

The rearrangement uses TRBV4-1 and TRBJ2-7, with TRBD2 matching 10 bases. Trimming cost V 1 base and J 3 bases; bases outside gene matches: 3. Germline-derived CDR1 and CDR2 are MGHRA and YSYEKL. The CDR3 totals 15 residues. As DNA, the CDR3 is TGCGCCAGCAGCCAAGCCCTAGCGGGAGTCTACGAGCAGTACTTC. This gives the protein CASSQALAGVYEQYF.

The chain joins TRBV6-1 to TRBJ2-7, with 9 bases matching TRBD1. CDR3 length: 16 amino acids. CDR1 is MNHNS, CDR2 SASEGT, per germline. J gave up 3 bases and V 1 base, and 7 bases lay outside the gene matches. The CDR3 nucleotides read TGTGCCAGCAGTGAAGGGGGGACAGGGCCCGTCTACGAGCAGTACTTC. It encodes CASSEGGTGPVYEQYF.

This sequence joins TRBV27 and TRBJ2-2; a weak D match, TRBD1 (5 bases). CDR3 length equals 16 residues. V lost 3 bases and J 4 bases, leaving 15 bases between the germline ends. The germline V gene encodes CDR1 MNHEY and CDR2 SMNVEV (reference sequence). The CDR3 DNA is TGTGCCAGCAGTTTTTCAGGGTTTATGGTCACCGGGGAGCTGTTTTTT. Protein: CASSFSGFMVTGELFF.

V and J are TRBV6-1 and TRBJ2-1; 9 positions match TRBD1. The junction had 7 bases not matched to a gene; V was cut back by 0 bases and J by 4 bases. The CDR3 sequence is 17 residues long. Germline V lookup: CDR1 MNHNS, CDR2 SASEGT. Here the CDR3 DNA reads TGTGCCAGCAGTGAAGCGCTTCCTGGGACAGGGTACAATGAGCAGTTCTTC. Amino acid sequence: CASSEALPGTGYNEQFF.

This chain links TRBV7-9 with TRBJ2-1, with D maybe TRBD1 (5 bases). V was shortened by 5 bases and J by 4 bases, with 12 bases between the two germline ends. This CDR3 is 14 amino acids long. Per the germline V gene, CDR1 is SEHNR and CDR2 is FQNEAQ (reference sequence). The DNA of the CDR3 is TGTGCCAGCAGCCTCCGGGCAGGGTACAATGAGCAGTTCTTC. Translated, it gives CASSLRAGYNEQFF.

The chain is built from TRBV5-1 and TRBJ1-3, with D hard to call. Deletions cut 2 bases from V and 4 bases from J, with 7 bases between. This CDR3 region has 13 residues. CDR1 SGHRS and CDR2 YFSETQ come from the germline V gene. CDR3 protein: CASSFNLGNTIYF. The DNA of the CDR3 is TGCGCCAGCAGCTTTAATCTCGGAAACACCATATATTTT.

The chain joins TRBV5-6 to TRBJ2-2; D not certain. Trimming pared 0 bases from V and 2 bases from J, leaving 11 bases between. This CDR3 spans 16 amino acids. CDR1 is SGHDT, CDR2 YYEEEE, per germline. CDR3 DNA: TGTGCCAGCAGCTTGGATCCCGGAGCAAACACCGGGGAGCTGTTTTTT. Translated, it gives CASSLDPGANTGELFF. The variable domain in full, with the rest retrieved from reference TRBV5-6 and TRBJ2-2, is DAGVTQSPTHLIKTRGQQVTLRCSPKSGHDTVSWYQQALGQGPQFIFQYYEEEERQRGNFPDRFSGHQFPNYSSELNVNALLLGDSALYLCASSLDPGANTGELFFGEGSRLTVL.

The chain links TRBV10-2 to TRBJ2-2; TRBD1 matches at 9 bases. CDR1 WSHSY and CDR2 SAAADI come from the germline V gene. J gave up 4 bases and V 8 bases, and 8 bases lay outside the gene matches. The CDR3 contains 15 residues. DNA of the CDR3: TGCGCCAGCGATGGGACAGGGAGGGGCACCGGGGAGCTGTTTTTT. Translated: CASDGTGRGTGELFF.

This clone was counted once. V usage is TRBV2 and J usage is TRBJ2-5; D is unresolved. Germline lookup yields CDR1 SNHLY and CDR2 FYNNEI. The CDR3 sequence is 12 residues long. Trimming removed 5 bases at V and 5 bases at J, with 9 bases between. The CDR3 nucleotides are TGTGCCAGCAGTACATCCGGGGAGACCCAGTACTTC. Translating it yields CASSTSGETQYF.

The chain combines TRBV5-4 with TRBJ2-1; TRBD2 matches at 10 bases. With 6 bases clipped from V and 4 bases from J, the junction kept 7 bases outside the gene matches. Per the germline V gene, CDR1 is SGHNT and CDR2 is YYREEE (reference sequence). The CDR3 has 15 amino acids. The CDR3 loop is CASTRSGREYNEQFF. CDR3 DNA sequence: TGTGCCAGCACGAGAAGCGGGAGGGAATACAATGAGCAGTTCTTC.

CDR3 in DNA: TGTGCCAGAAGCATACCGGGACTAGGTTTCAGTGAGCAGTTCTTC. Its translation: CARSIPGLGFSEQFF. The chain employs TRBV5-3 and TRBJ2-1, with 8 bases identical to TRBD2. TRBV5-3 is designated an ORF whose function remains uncertain. CDR3 length: 15 amino acids. V shed 4 bases, J shed 9 bases, and the junction held 12 bases outside the gene matches.

This chain joins TRBV29-1 and TRBJ2-5, with D tentatively TRBD2 (6 bases). Germline assignment: CDR1 SQVTM and CDR2 ANQGSEA. The CDR3 covers 12 residues. Between the trimmed V and J ends, which lost 7 bases and 3 bases, there was a span of 12 bases. The CDR3 loop reads CSATGLEETQYF. In DNA, the CDR3 is TGCAGCGCCACGGGACTCGAAGAGACCCAGTACTTC. Filled out from reference TRBV29-1 and TRBJ2-5, the complete variable domain reads SAVISQKPSRDICQRGTSLTIQCQVDSQVTMMFWYRQQPGQSLTLIATANQGSEATYESGFVIDKFPISRPNLTFSTLTVSNMSPEDSSIYLCSATGLEETQYFGPGTRLLVL.

For this clone: Because it lacks the conserved phenylalanine or tryptophan at the end, this CDR3 is likely a read error. Because the CDR3's place on the DNA is in doubt, the DNA is left out and the CDR3 is given as listed by TCRdb. The rearrangement uses TRBV12-2 and TRBJ2-7; TRBD2, the table's D call, lacks a check against the DNA. TRBV12-2 is recorded as a pseudogene. The CDR3 contains 11 residues when both ends are counted. The CDR3 region is CASRSARALAI.

This chain connects TRBV27 to TRBJ2-7, with TRBD1 matching 11 bases. Losses at the gene ends were 4 bases for V and 5 bases for J; bases not matched to a gene: 4. The CDR3 is made up of 14 amino acids. Germline V gene sequence: CDR1 MNHEY, CDR2 SMNVEV (reference sequence). The CDR3, as DNA: TGTGCCAGCAGTTCCGGGACAGGGGGTGACGAGCAGTACTTC. Protein sequence: CASSSGTGGDEQYF.

CDR3 in amino acids: CASSKQGYEQYF. CDR3 DNA: TGTGCCAGCAGTAAACAGGGTTACGAGCAGTACTTC. The chain uses TRBV2 and TRBJ2-7; weak D call: TRBD1 (6 bases). CDR3 length: 12 amino acids. Germline V lookup: CDR1 SNHLY, CDR2 FYNNEI. V was cut by 5 bases and J by 4 bases, with 9 bases left in between.

The table lists this clone with a count of one. CDR3 in DNA: TGCGCCAGCAGCCAAGATCCGACGGGGTTCAAGACCCAGTACTTC. Translation gives CASSQDPTGFKTQYF. The chain combines TRBV4-1 with TRBJ2-5, with D tentatively TRBD2 (5 bases). Looked up from germline, CDR1 is MGHRA and CDR2 is YSYEKL. CDR3 length: 15 amino acids. V dropped 0 bases and J dropped 6 bases, with 14 bases sitting between them.

The chain joins TRBV19 to TRBJ1-2; D is unclear. Germline V gene data show CDR1 as LNHDA and CDR2 as SQIVND (reference sequence). The CDR3 is 16 amino acids. V lost 7 bases and J 0 bases, leaving 18 bases between the germline ends. CDR3 bases: TGTGCCAGTAATGAGGCAAGGTGGCGAGCTAACTATGGCTACACCTTC. It translates to CASNEARWRANYGYTF.

This clone was counted only a few times. V usage is TRBV28 and J usage is TRBJ1-1, with D possibly being TRBD1 (6 bases). V dropped 8 bases and J dropped 11 bases, with 15 bases sitting between them. This CDR3 is 11 amino acids long. Germline V gene sequence: CDR1 MDHEN, CDR2 SYDVKM. The CDR3 sequence is CASARGQRAFF. CDR3 coding DNA: TGTGCCAGCGCCCGGGGACAAAGGGCTTTCTTT. Using reference TRBV28 and TRBJ1-1 for the parts outside the CDR3, the full variable domain is DVKVTQSSRYLVKRTGEKVFLECVQDMDHENMFWYRQDPGLGLRLIYFSYDVKMKEKGDIPEGYSVSREKKERFSLILESASTNQTSMYLCASARGQRAFFGQGTRLTVV.

This chain joins TRBV29-1 and TRBJ2-1; D is unresolved. Germline V gene lookup returns CDR1 SQVTM and CDR2 ANQGSEA. There are 12 residues in the CDR3. CDR3 in amino acids: CGGSVSYNEQFF. The DNA of the CDR3 is TGCGGCGGCTCGGTCTCCTACAATGAGCAGTTCTTC.

V and J are TRBV9 and TRBJ2-3; TRBD2 matches 14 bases. From germline, CDR1 is SGDLS and CDR2 YYNGEE. This CDR3 is built from 16 residues. J was trimmed by 6 bases and V by 2 bases; bases with no gene match: 5. The CDR3 loop reads CASSVGLAGVSDTQYF. In DNA form, the CDR3 reads TGTGCCAGCAGCGTGGGACTAGCGGGAGTCTCGGATACGCAGTATTTT.

A single count supports this clone. V usage is TRBV4-1 and J usage is TRBJ1-1; possibly TRBD1 for D (5 bases). The V gene's germline CDR1 is MGHRA and CDR2 YSYEKL. The CDR3 consists of 13 residues. V was trimmed by 0 bases and J by 3 bases, leaving 5 bases between them. The CDR3 DNA sequence: TGCGCCAGCAGCCAAGACAGGGACACTGAAGCTTTCTTT. This encodes CASSQDRDTEAFF.

The rearrangement uses TRBV4-2 and TRBJ2-1; a weak D match, TRBD2 (5 bases). This CDR3 spans 16 amino acids. Per germline, CDR1 LGHNA and CDR2 YNFKEQ. V was clipped by 3 bases and J by 9 bases, with 21 bases between them. DNA for the CDR3: TGTGCCAGCAGCCAGCGCGGTTCGGGGAAATCGGGTGAGCAGTTCTTC. Translating gives CASSQRGSGKSGEQFF.

The chain couples TRBV7-3 to TRBJ2-7; D is perhaps TRBD1 (7 bases). V gave up 4 bases and J gave up 6 bases, with 13 bases separating them. The germline V gene has CDR1 SGHTA and CDR2 FQGTGA. This CDR3 spans 13 amino acids. Here the CDR3 DNA reads TGTGCCAGCAGCTACCAGGGGGGACGCGAGCAGTACTTC. Its translation: CASSYQGGREQYF.

On this clone itself: The sample holds other DNA sequences that translate to the same CDR3. The chain combines TRBV5-6 with TRBJ1-2; no reliable D call. This CDR3 has 12 residues. Germline CDR1 reads SGHDT; CDR2 reads YYEEEE. V was cut by 0 bases and J by 6 bases, with 6 bases left in between. The CDR3 DNA sequence: TGTGCCAGCAGCTTGGCCGGGGATGGCTACACCTTC. Encoded protein: CASSLAGDGYTF. The full variable domain, with the rest looked up from reference TRBV5-6 and TRBJ1-2, is DAGVTQSPTHLIKTRGQQVTLRCSPKSGHDTVSWYQQALGQGPQFIFQYYEEEERQRGNFPDRFSGHQFPNYSSELNVNALLLGDSALYLCASSLAGDGYTFGSGTRLTVV.

This clone has only one observation. This chain connects TRBV5-6 to TRBJ2-3; tentative D call: TRBD2 (6 bases). The CDR3 has 18 residues. V lost 2 bases, J lost 1 base, and 20 bases lay in between. Per the germline V gene, CDR1 is SGHDT and CDR2 is YYEEEE. CDR3 loop: CASSLLLSWGEGTDTQYF. In nucleotides, the CDR3 is TGTGCCAGCAGCTTATTGCTGTCTTGGGGGGAGGGCACAGATACGCAGTATTTT.